One sample yielded the 2 T cell receptor beta chains listed below, sequenced in a study of blood T cell repertoires in COVID-19. This table comes from immunoSEQ multiplex PCR, and its TCRdb copy is limited to in-frame clones, with some not included. The sample comprises 250,000 to 300,000 clones, nearly 90% of which are singletons, and 0.75% to 1% rests with the top ten. Sequenced material: PBMCs or T cells enriched from blood (not recorded which). Receptor source: a woman in her 30s who had recovered from COVID-19.

This sequence joins TRBV19 and TRBJ2-3; 9 nucleotides agree with TRBD1. This CDR3 contains 15 residues. Germline trimming cut 5 bases from V and 4 bases from J; bases unmatched to any gene: 7. Germline CDR1 and CDR2: LNHDA and SQIVND (reference sequence). The CDR3, as DNA: TGTGCCAGTAGTCACGGACAGGGGTTTCCAGATACGCAGTATTTT. It specifies CASSHGQGFPDTQYF.

This chain uses TRBV29-1 with TRBJ1-2; no clear D. Germline lookup yields CDR1 SQVTM and CDR2 ANQGSEA. This CDR3 is built from 11 residues. The germline V and J ends were trimmed by 4 bases and 10 bases, with 13 bases remaining between them. CDR3 nucleotide sequence: TGCAGCGTTGTTTCTCCCCCCCTCTACACCTTC. Amino acids: CSVVSPPLYTF. Filled out from reference TRBV29-1 and TRBJ1-2, the complete variable domain reads SAVISQKPSRDICQRGTSLTIQCQVDSQVTMMFWYRQQPGQSLTLIATANQGSEATYESGFVIDKFPISRPNLTFSTLTVSNMSPEDSSIYLCSVVSPPLYTFGSGTRLTVV.